Presented here are 4 T cell receptor beta chains from one specimen sequenced in a study of response to subunit inactivated influenza vaccine. MiXCR, run by TCRdb on the RT-PCR reads, gives a single entry per CDR3 protein. The sample includes 500,000 to 600,000 distinct CDR3 sequences, approximately 16% of them seen just once. Sample: CD4+ T cells sorted from PBMCs, taken roughly 24 months after vaccination. These receptors were taken from a man between 50 and 70 years old who received an inactivated influenza vaccine.

This chain joins TRBV5-1 and TRBJ2-1, with 9 bases lining up with TRBD1. Trimming cost V 2 bases and J 5 bases; bases outside gene matches: 5. This CDR3 comprises 15 residues. Germline values: CDR1 SGHRS, CDR2 YFSETQ. CDR3 sequence: CASSLQGALNNEQFF. The CDR3 DNA reads as TGCGCCAGCAGCTTACAGGGGGCGCTCAACAATGAGCAGTTCTTC. The full variable domain, with the rest looked up from reference TRBV5-1 and TRBJ2-1, is KAGVTQTPRYLIKTRGQQVTLSCSPISGHRSVSWYQQTPGQGLQFLFEYFSETQRNKGNFPGRFSGRQFSNSRSEMNVSTLELGDSALYLCASSLQGALNNEQFFGPGTRLTVL.

There are a few counts of this clonotype. V usage is TRBV20-1 and J usage is TRBJ2-4; 8 bases are a match to TRBD2. The CDR3 runs 13 residues. In germline, CDR1 is DFQATT, CDR2 SNEGSKA (reference sequence). The J segment lost 5 bases and the V segment lost 6 bases, leaving 6 bases of the junction unmatched. This CDR3 reads CSASGAGENIQYF. The CDR3 DNA follows: TGCAGTGCCTCAGGAGCGGGGGAAAACATTCAGTACTTC.

The rearrangement joins TRBV6-5 to TRBJ1-6, with D unresolved. Trimming removed 5 bases at V and 6 bases at J, with 20 bases between. The germline gives CDR1 MNHEY, CDR2 SVGAGI. The CDR3 is made up of 17 amino acids. DNA for the CDR3: TGTGCCAGCAGTCACCGCCCCGGAGGTGAGGGTAATTCACCCCTCCACTTT. Encoded protein: CASSHRPGGEGNSPLHF.

The chain combines TRBV12-3 or TRBV12-4 with TRBJ1-5, with 8 bases identical to TRBD1. CDR3 length: 14 amino acids. V trimming: 3 bases; J trimming: 6 bases; junction bases outside the gene matches: 4. This CDR3 reads CASSFGTGSQPQHF. The CDR3 region has the DNA TGTGCCAGCAGTTTCGGGACAGGTAGTCAGCCCCAGCATTTT.